This TCR beta chain was sequenced during a study of shared T cell receptors in the human thymus. V was pared by 4 bases and J by 15 bases, with 11 bases of the junction left unmatched. The germline CDR1 and CDR2 sequences are SGHTA and FQGNSA. The CDR3 extends over 13 amino acids. Clones were sequenced by immunoSEQ multiplex PCR, and TCRdb holds only the in-frame ones, with some missing. Of under 700,000 clones listed, approximately 78% are singletons. Another study also made use of these data, one on human thymus T cells. In that study: Serving as donors were healthy Finnish infants, each of whom was having open corrective surgery for congenital heart defects. Resections obtained during corrective heart surgery supplied the thymus tissue. Thymic and blood repertoires appeared to carry a bias in their V and J gene usage. Among unrelated individuals, related research reported thymic repertoires that overlapped highly.

The material sequenced was thymocytes. The source of this sequence is a boy under two years old with a congenital heart defect. This chain uses TRBV7-2 with TRBJ2-1; 8 bases agree with TRBD1. The CDR3 region has the DNA TGTGCCAGCAGCTACCGGGGGACAGGATTTTGGTTCTTC. Encoded protein: CASSYRGTGFWFF.